This entry concerns a single T cell receptor (beta chain). Its target is not known. This specimen comes from a study of T cells expressing NK-cell markers. It was by 5'RACE template switching with UMIs that TCR beta cDNA was made. With the 5' RACE reads reprocessed, TCRdb shows one record per CDR3 protein and no DNA. This sample's table reports about 150,000 distinct CDR3 sequences. Notes on the study in general: Dominant NKG2C+ clonotypes in five to seven donors made up about 1.0-7.0% of CD8+ T cells.

This CDR3 has 13 amino acids. CDR1 and CDR2 (germline): SGHRS, YFSETQ. This sequence originates from a woman aged 50 to 60 in good health. The chain couples TRBV5-1 to TRBJ2-1; TCRdb outputs TRBD1, but without DNA this stays unchecked. Material: blood T cells: a sorted CD56 or NKG2C T cell subset, CD4+ or CD8+ T cells, or bulk PBMC T cells (not recorded which). The CDR3: CASSLAPEDKQFF.